Following are 23 T cell receptor beta chains from one sample sequenced in a study of shared clonotypes between healthy human individuals. Clones were read by immunoSEQ multiplex PCR, and TCRdb kept only the in-frame ones, dropping some. Of about 1 million clones listed, about 77% are singletons. The sequenced sample consisted of memory CD4+ T cells sorted from blood. Indicated subset: CD45RA-negative fraction. Receptors were obtained from a man aged 18 to 29 in good health.

The chain carries TRBV11-2 and TRBJ2-5, with 8 positions matching TRBD1. The germline V gene has CDR1 SGHAT and CDR2 FQNNGV. The CDR3 runs 16 residues. The J segment lost 4 bases and the V segment lost 5 bases, leaving 12 bases of the junction unmatched. The DNA for the CDR3 is TGTGCCAGCAGCGCTGGGGACAGGACCTCGGGAGAGACCCAGTACTTC. Translation gives CASSAGDRTSGETQYF. The full variable domain, with the rest looked up from reference TRBV11-2 and TRBJ2-5, is EAGVAQSPRYKIIEKRQSVAFWCNPISGHATLYWYQQILGQGPKLLIQFQNNGVVDDSQLPKDRFSAERLKGVDSTLKIQPAKLEDSAVYLCASSAGDRTSGETQYFGPGTRLLVL.

This chain links TRBV7-9 with TRBJ1-2; weak D call: TRBD1 (5 bases). The CDR3 sequence is 13 residues long. V dropped 7 bases and J dropped 8 bases, with 17 bases sitting between them. The germline CDR1 and CDR2 sequences are SEHNR and FQNEAQ (reference sequence). CDR3 coding DNA: TGTGCCAGCACCACGGCCCTCCGGGGCGGCTACACCTTC. Its translation: CASTTALRGGYTF.

This rearrangement joins TRBV28 to TRBJ2-2; perhaps TRBD1 as D (5 bases). Trimming cost V 5 bases and J 5 bases, with 12 bases left between them. Germline V gene data show CDR1 as MDHEN and CDR2 as SYDVKM. The CDR3 spans 14 residues. DNA for the CDR3: TGTGCCAGCAGTCCCGGACAATGGACCGGGGAGCTGTTTTTT. It is translated as CASSPGQWTGELFF.

This rearrangement joins TRBV28 to TRBJ2-2; 9 positions agree with TRBD2. There are 19 residues in the CDR3. The V gene end was trimmed by 5 bases and the J gene end by 2 bases; junction bases not matched to a gene: 15. Germline assignment: CDR1 MDHEN and CDR2 SYDVKM. In DNA form, the CDR3 reads TGTGCCAGCAGTCCCCCGTTTGGTAGCGGGGGCCCAAACACCGGGGAGCTGTTTTTT. This gives the protein CASSPPFGSGGPNTGELFF.

The chain links TRBV28 to TRBJ2-7, with TRBD1 matching 9 bases. CDR1 is MDHEN and CDR2 is SYDVKM in the germline V gene. The V segment lost 6 bases and the J segment 3 bases; nucleotides outside the gene matches: 9. The CDR3 totals 15 residues. Here the CDR3 reads CASRTPPGQGYEQYF. As DNA, the CDR3 is TGTGCCAGCAGGACCCCCCCGGGACAGGGCTACGAGCAGTACTTC.

Only a few counts were recorded for this clone. V and J are TRBV7-9 and TRBJ1-1, with TRBD1 as a possible D gene (6 bases). The CDR3 spans 15 residues. The germline V and J ends were trimmed by 2 bases and 0 bases, with 10 bases remaining between them. Germline V gene sequence: CDR1 SEHNR, CDR2 FQNEAQ (reference sequence). Written as DNA, the CDR3 is TGTGCCAGCAGCTTAAGTCAGGGGATGAACACTGAAGCTTTCTTT. This codes for CASSLSQGMNTEAFF.

The chain uses TRBV4-2 and TRBJ1-2; D is uncertain. The CDR3 covers 13 residues. Germline loops: CDR1 LGHNA, CDR2 YNFKEQ. Trimming shortened V by 3 bases and J by 2 bases, and 7 bases separated the two germline ends. Here the CDR3 DNA reads TGTGCCAGCAGCCAGATGACAAACTATGGCTACACCTTC. Its protein is CASSQMTNYGYTF.

This rearrangement joins TRBV2 to TRBJ2-7, with TRBD2 identical over 14 bases. V dropped 8 bases and J dropped 4; count of bases not matched to a gene: 10. There are 16 residues in the CDR3. Germline loops: CDR1 SNHLY, CDR2 FYNNEI. CDR3 DNA sequence: TGTGCCAGCGCAGGAGGGACTAGCGGGAGTGGGTACGAGCAGTACTTC. It is translated as CASAGGTSGSGYEQYF.

The chain carries TRBV6-5 and TRBJ1-1; D not resolved. CDR3 length: 13 residues. V lost 4 bases to trimming and J lost 1 base, with 7 bases between them. CDR1 and CDR2 from the germline V gene are MNHEY and SVGAGI. The DNA for the CDR3 is TGTGCCAGCAGTTCCCCCTCGAACACTGAAGCTTTCTTT. Its translation is CASSSPSNTEAFF.

This chain uses TRBV30 with TRBJ1-2, with D possibly TRBD1 on 6 matching bases. This CDR3 is 14 amino acids long. The germline CDR1 and CDR2 sequences are GTSNPN and SVGIG (reference sequence). V lost 1 base and J 8 bases, leaving 17 bases between the germline ends. This CDR3 reads CAWSDRALRGGYTF. The CDR3 DNA is TGTGCCTGGAGTGACAGGGCCCTGAGGGGGGGCTACACCTTC.

The chain has TRBV6-1 and TRBJ1-4; a possible D gene is TRBD1 (6 bases). V was cut by 6 bases and J by 2 bases, with 10 bases left in between. CDR3 length: 14 amino acids. CDR1 and CDR2 (germline): MNHNS, SASEGT. CDR3 nucleotides: TGTGCCAGCAGGGCGACAGGCACTAATGAAAAACTGTTTTTT. Translation: CASRATGTNEKLFF.

The CDR3 sequence is CASSHLQGNTEAFF. The CDR3 DNA sequence: TGTGCCAGCAGCCACTTACAGGGAAACACTGAAGCTTTCTTT. The chain uses TRBV5-5 and TRBJ1-1; TRBD1 might be the D (6 bases). The V and J ends lost 4 bases and 2 bases respectively, with 12 bases between them. This CDR3 is 14 amino acids long. Germline CDR1 is SGHKS and CDR2 is YYEKEE (reference sequence). The full variable domain, its missing parts supplied by reference TRBV5-5 and TRBJ1-1, is DAGVTQSPTHLIKTRGQQVTLRCSPISGHKSVSWYQQVLGQGPQFIFQYYEKEERGRGNFPDRFSARQFPNYSSELNVNALLLGDSALYLCASSHLQGNTEAFFGQGTRLTVV.

A word on this clone: A much larger clone sits a single nucleotide away, making a read error possible. Other DNA sequences within the sample encode an identical CDR3. The gene calls are TRBV28 and TRBJ1-1; TRBD1 matches 7 bases. The CDR3 runs 13 residues. Trimming took 6 bases from V and 1 from J; bases not matched to a gene: 2. The germline gives CDR1 MDHEN, CDR2 SYDVKM. The CDR3 sequence: CASRRQGNTEAFF. CDR3 nucleotide sequence: TGTGCCAGCAGACGACAGGGGAACACTGAAGCTTTCTTT.

The chain carries TRBV7-2 and TRBJ1-1, with unresolved D. Germline V gene data show CDR1 as SGHTA and CDR2 as FQGNSA. This CDR3 has 14 amino acids. Trimming shortened V by 1 base and J by 4 bases, and 10 bases separated the two germline ends. CDR3 DNA: TGTGCCAGCAGCTTAGGGGGATCGAGCACTGAAGCTTTCTTT. As protein: CASSLGGSSTEAFF.

This chain connects TRBV5-1 to TRBJ2-3; D remains unclear. CDR3 length: 14 amino acids. Germline V gene data show CDR1 as SGHRS and CDR2 as YFSETQ. With 4 bases removed from V and 3 bases from J, the gap between germline ends came to 12 bases. CDR3 amino acids: CASSDRVGTDTQYF. The CDR3 nucleotides are TGCGCCAGCAGCGACCGGGTTGGGACAGATACGCAGTATTTT.

This clone was detected only once. The chain carries TRBV13 and TRBJ1-2; D might be TRBD1 (6 bases). V dropped 5 bases and J dropped 8 bases, with 12 bases sitting between them. Germline assignment: CDR1 PRHDT and CDR2 FYEKMQ (reference sequence). The CDR3 sequence is 12 residues long. CDR3 in DNA: TGTGCCAGCAGCGTCGGGGGCAGGGGCTACACCTTC. Residues: CASSVGGRGYTF.

As for this clone: This same CDR3 is encoded by further DNA sequences in the sample. The chain links TRBV5-4 to TRBJ2-5; D not certain. The V gene's germline CDR1 is SGHNT and CDR2 YYREEE (reference sequence). CDR3 length: 13 residues. Trimming took 0 bases from V and 1 from J, leaving 4 bases between them. The CDR3 region has the DNA TGTGCCAGCAGCTTGGTCCCCCAAGAGACCCAGTACTTC. It yields the protein CASSLVPQETQYF.

V is TRBV4-1 and J is TRBJ2-7; D is uncertain. V shed 3 bases and J shed 6 bases, with 15 bases lying between them. The length of the CDR3 is 14 residues. From germline, CDR1 is MGHRA and CDR2 YSYEKL. The DNA for the CDR3 is TGCGCCAGCAGCCATCCATCTAGGTTCAGCGAGCAGTACTTC. It yields the protein CASSHPSRFSEQYF.

This chain joins TRBV7-9 and TRBJ2-2, with D perhaps matching TRBD2 (6 bases). Trimming shortened V by 5 bases and J by 3 bases, and 13 bases separated the two germline ends. Germline V gives CDR1 SEHNR, CDR2 FQNEAQ (reference sequence). The CDR3 spans 15 residues. The CDR3 sequence is CASSRTISYTGELFF. Here the CDR3 DNA reads TGTGCCAGCAGCCGGACTATAAGCTACACCGGGGAGCTGTTTTTT. Using reference TRBV7-9 and TRBJ2-2 for the parts outside the CDR3, the full variable domain is DTGVSQNPRHKITKRGQNVTFRCDPISEHNRLYWYRQTLGQGPEFLTYFQNEAQLEKSRLLSDRFSAERPKGSFSTLEIQRTEQGDSAMYLCASSRTISYTGELFFGEGSRLTVL.

This clone was picked up a small number of times. The V gene is TRBV7-3, the J gene TRBJ2-7; 7 bases fit TRBD2. Germline CDR1 is SGHTA and CDR2 is FQGTGA. This CDR3 spans 14 amino acids. Trimming at V came to 6 bases and at J to 3 bases, leaving 8 bases not matched to a gene. CDR3 in amino acids: CASSSRGGSYEQYF. DNA for the CDR3: TGTGCCAGCAGTTCCCGGGGAGGGAGCTACGAGCAGTACTTC.

In its sample, this clone was seen a few times. The genes are TRBV7-2 and TRBJ2-7; D is perhaps TRBD1 (5 bases). CDR1 SGHTA and CDR2 FQGNSA come from the germline V gene. The length of the CDR3 is 13 residues. V lost 5 bases and J lost 7, with 15 bases in between. CDR3 sequence reads: CASSQQVPREQYF. The CDR3 DNA follows: TGTGCCAGCAGCCAACAGGTACCTAGGGAGCAGTACTTC.

In DNA, the CDR3 is TGTGCCAGCTCACCAGGTCAGATCACCTCTGGAAACACCATATATTTT. This translates into CASSPGQITSGNTIYF. The chain is built from TRBV18 and TRBJ1-3; no reliable D call. The germline V gene has CDR1 KGHSH and CDR2 LQKENI. The germline V and J ends were trimmed by 2 bases and 0 bases, with 11 bases remaining between them. This CDR3 spans 16 amino acids.

J is TRBJ2-5 and V is TRBV5-4; 11 bases are shared with TRBD1. CDR3 length equals 15 residues. Germline lookup yields CDR1 SGHNT and CDR2 YYREEE (reference sequence). The junction had 6 bases not matched to a gene; V was cut back by 3 bases and J by 5 bases. The CDR3, as DNA: TGTGCCAGCAGCTCGGGACAGGGGGATAGGGAGACCCAGTACTTC. This gives the protein CASSSGQGDRETQYF. The full variable domain, rest sourced from reference TRBV5-4 and TRBJ2-5, is ETGVTQSPTHLIKTRGQQVTLRCSSQSGHNTVSWYQQALGQGPQFIFQYYREEENGRGNFPPRFSGLQFPNYSSELNVNALELDDSALYLCASSSGQGDRETQYFGPGTRLLVL.